This TCR beta chain is drawn from a study of cytomegalovirus exposure and HLA in healthy donors. Study overall: Caucasian-associated ancestry cluster membership applied to about 80% of several hundred genotyped donors.

PCR was performed using 60 Vbeta and 13 Jbeta primers. Sequenced by immunoSEQ multiplex PCR; TCRdb stores in-frame clones only, minus some. This table has tens of thousands of clones, approximately 82% appearing once. This clone has at least ten counts. Its antigen is not identified. Deletions cut 3 bases from V and 2 bases from J, with 6 bases between. Germline CDR1 is WNHNN and CDR2 is SYGVQD (reference sequence). The CDR3 contains 13 residues. Study observations and caveats: The likely origin of a cluster of highly shared sequence variants was a sequencing artifact. A missense variant in DCLRE1C was later tied to TCR beta V- and J-gene trimming.

Material: PBMCs. The sequence was obtained from a man aged 40-55 years in good health and CMV-seronegative. The rearrangement links TRBV10-1 to TRBJ2-3; D unresolved. DNA of the CDR3: TGCGCCAGCAGTGACCCAGACACAGATACGCAGTATTTT. Translation gives CASSDPDTDTQYF.